A selection of T cell receptor beta chains follows, all from one sample in a study of tissue T cells after allogeneic stem cell transplantation. TCRdb's table, derived via immunoSEQ multiplex PCR, lists solely in-frame clones and lacks some. The sample lists fewer than 1,500 clones; about 65% were seen once. The sequencing here drew on spleen tissue, taken at autopsy. Source of these receptors: a male patient at least 60 years old with steroid-refractory graft-versus-host disease after an allogeneic stem cell transplant. Some T cells may trace back to the graft donor. CDR3s include the opening cysteine and the closing phenylalanine or tryptophan. Each record gives: clone size, J gene, D gene, V gene, CDR3 DNA, CDR3 protein. The D gene is left open where the match is weak. Not every row has a clone size; where given, it reads once, few, many or a size class.

.,TRBJ2-7,.,TRBV9,TGTGCCAGCAGCATACAACCACTAGCTGCGCAGTACTTC,CASSIQPLAAQYF
.,TRBJ2-7,.,TRBV7-9,TGTGCCAGCAGCTTAGCGCGCGGGGAGCAGTACTTC,CASSLARGEQYF
.,TRBJ1-4,.,TRBV19,TGTGCCAGTAGATGGGGGGACGGACAACTGTTTTTT,CASRWGDGQLFF
.,TRBJ2-3,.,TRBV14,TGTGCCAGCAGCCAAAGGCGCACAGATACGCAGTATTTT,CASSQRRTDTQYF
.,TRBJ1-2,.,TRBV5-4,TGTGCCAGCAGCCAGGACATTGGGGGCTATGGCTACACCTTC,CASSQDIGGYGYTF
.,TRBJ1-5,TRBD1,TRBV28,TGTGCCAGCAGCCCCTTGACAGGGGGTAGCAATCAGCCCCAGCATTTT,CASSPLTGGSNQPQHF
.,TRBJ1-3,.,TRBV11-2,TGTGCCAGCAGCTCCGGGGCTAAGGACACCATATATTTT,CASSSGAKDTIYF
few,TRBJ2-3,.,TRBV3-1/TRBV3-2,TGTGCCAGCAGCCAAGGCAGGCCGGCGGATACGCAGTATTTT,CASSQGRPADTQYF
few,TRBJ2-5,.,TRBV7-6,TGTGCCAGCAGCTTACAGGTTAAGGGCCAAGAGACCCAGTACTTC,CASSLQVKGQETQYF
.,TRBJ2-3,TRBD1,TRBV4-3,TGCGCCAGCAGCCCCCGGGACAGGGGTGCAGATACGCAGTATTTT,CASSPRDRGADTQYF
.,TRBJ2-7,.,TRBV4-2,TGTGCCAGCAGCCAAGGGAGGACCTACGAGCAGTACTTC,CASSQGRTYEQYF
.,TRBJ2-1,.,TRBV15,TGTGCCACCAGCAGAGATAGGGGGATGGGGGAGCAGTTCTTC,CATSRDRGMGEQFF
few,TRBJ2-1,.,TRBV5-6,TGTGCCAGCAGCTTTCCAAGGGGCGGGATAAATGAGCAGTTCTTC,CASSFPRGGINEQFF
.,TRBJ2-2,.,TRBV4-3,TGCGCCAGCCCTCAAAAGCAGGCGAACACCGGGGAGCTGTTTTTT,CASPQKQANTGELFF
.,TRBJ1-2,TRBD1,TRBV5-5,TGTGCCAGCAGCTTGCATTGGGGACAGGGAGACTATGGCTACACCTTC,CASSLHWGQGDYGYTF
.,TRBJ2-2,.,TRBV7-2,TGTGCCAGCAGCTTCGTCCAGATCACCGGGGAGCTGTTTTTT,CASSFVQITGELFF
.,TRBJ1-1,.,TRBV5-8,TGTGCCAGCAGCGCTTACTTGAACACTGAAGCTTTCTTT,CASSAYLNTEAFF
few,TRBJ1-2,TRBD1,TRBV4-3,TGCGCCAGCAGCCAAGAGCTACAGGGGACCTATGGCTACACCTTC,CASSQELQGTYGYTF
.,TRBJ1-6,.,TRBV5-4,TGTGCCAGCAGCTTGGACAGCCGTAGCTCCTATAATTCACCCCTCCACTTT,CASSLDSRSSYNSPLHF
.,TRBJ1-1,.,TRBV12-3/TRBV12-4,TGTGCCAGCAGCCGGACAGCGGACACTGAAGCTTTCTTT,CASSRTADTEAFF
.,TRBJ1-1,.,TRBV25-1,TGTGCCAGCAGTGAACGACTGGACAGCTACACTGAAGCTTTCTTT,CASSERLDSYTEAFF
.,TRBJ1-4,.,TRBV12-3/TRBV12-4,TGTGCCAGCACCGTCAGGGTTTCGGAAAAACTGTTTTTT,CASTVRVSEKLFF
.,TRBJ2-2,TRBD1,TRBV24-1,TGTGCCACCAGTGATTCTAAGGGGGCCATCGTTGGCGGGGAGCTGTTTTTT,CATSDSKGAIVGGELFF
few,TRBJ2-7,TRBD1,TRBV19,TGTGCCAGTAGTCCCGGGACAGCTTCCTACGAGCAGTACTTC,CASSPGTASYEQYF
few,TRBJ2-3,TRBD1,TRBV3-1/TRBV3-2,TGTGCCAGCAGCCAAGACCCAGGGGGTAGCACAGATACGCAGTATTTT,CASSQDPGGSTDTQYF
few,TRBJ1-6,TRBD1,TRBV6-6,TGTGCCAGCAGATATGACAGGGTCTCACCCCTCCACTTT,CASRYDRVSPLHF
few,TRBJ2-1,TRBD1,TRBV19,TGTGCCAGTAGTATAGATAGGACAGGGGGCGAGCAGTTCTTC,CASSIDRTGGEQFF
.,TRBJ1-2,.,TRBV3-1/TRBV3-2,TGTGCCAGCAGCCCCCCCTCGGGGGGCCTCTATGGCTACACCTTC,CASSPPSGGLYGYTF
.,TRBJ1-4,.,TRBV4-2,TGTGCCAGCAGCCAAGAAGACGCGGAACTGTTTTTT,CASSQEDAELFF
.,TRBJ2-2,TRBD2,TRBV13,TGTGCCAGCAGCCCTCGACTAGCGGGGGCTACCGGGGAGCTGTTTTTT,CASSPRLAGATGELFF
.,TRBJ2-1,TRBD2,TRBV24-1,TGTGCCACCAGTGATGGGACTAGCGGGGCATTTGAGCAGTTCTTC,CATSDGTSGAFEQFF
few,TRBJ2-2,TRBD1,TRBV4-3,TGCGCCAGCAGCCATACAGGGGGAGACACCGGGGAGCTGTTTTTT,CASSHTGGDTGELFF
.,TRBJ2-7,TRBD1,TRBV2,TGTGCCAGCAGGAGCCGACAGGGGAGCTCCTACGAGCAGTACTTC,CASRSRQGSSYEQYF
.,TRBJ1-3,TRBD1,TRBV4-1,TGCGCCAGCAGCCCGGACAGGGTCTTACCCATATATTTT,CASSPDRVLPIYF
.,TRBJ1-1,.,TRBV3-1/TRBV3-2,TGTGCCAGCAGCCACACCAGGGCGTTTTGCACTGAAGCTTTCTTT,CASSHTRAFCTEAFF
.,TRBJ2-5,.,TRBV6-2/TRBV6-3,TGTGCCAGCAGTTACCCCGAGACCCAGTACTTC,CASSYPETQYF
once,TRBJ1-4,.,TRBV10-3,TGTGCCGCGAAGACGGGTGATGGGAATGAAAAACTGTTTTTT,CAAKTGDGNEKLFF
.,TRBJ1-1,.,TRBV20-1,TGCAGTGTCGGGGGGAACACTGAAGCTTTCTTT,CSVGGNTEAFF
.,TRBJ2-5,.,TRBV29-1,TGCAGCGTCTTTAGGGGGGAGACCCAGTACTTC,CSVFRGETQYF
.,TRBJ2-3,.,TRBV9,TGTGCCAGCAGCGTGCGCCCTAAGGCAGATACGCAGTATTTT,CASSVRPKADTQYF
.,TRBJ2-7,.,TRBV6-2/TRBV6-3,TGTGCCAGCAGTTCCCAGAGACGGGGGCCGTTAGAGCAGTACTTC,CASSSQRRGPLEQYF
.,TRBJ1-6,.,TRBV30,TGTGCCTGGAGAGCCCTAGTGATAGGAGCCAATTCACCCCTCCACTTT,CAWRALVIGANSPLHF
.,TRBJ1-6,TRBD1,TRBV6-2/TRBV6-3,TGTGCCAGCAGCCTTCTCCTAACAGGGGTGAATTCACCCCTCCACTTT,CASSLLLTGVNSPLHF
.,TRBJ2-5,.,TRBV29-1,TGCAGCGTTGGGCGGATCCAAGAGACCCAGTACTTC,CSVGRIQETQYF
.,TRBJ2-2,.,TRBV6-4,TGTGCCAGCAGTGACTCTGGGCACACCGGAGGGCTGTTTTTT,CASSDSGHTGGLFF
.,TRBJ1-2,.,TRBV4-3,TGCGCCAGCAGCCAAGATCACCCCTTAGGGGGGGGGTATGACTATGGCTACACCTTC,CASSQDHPLGGGYDYGYTF
few,TRBJ1-1,.,TRBV6-1,TGTGCCAGCAGTGAATTCAAGGGCTTGAACACTGAAGCTTTCTTT,CASSEFKGLNTEAFF
large,TRBJ2-5,.,TRBV18,TGTGCCAGCTCACCACCCGGGGAAGAGACCCAGTACTTC,CASSPPGEETQYF
.,TRBJ2-4,TRBD1,TRBV10-1,TGCGCCAGCAGGGGGACAGGGGTTTCGGCCAAAAACATTCAGTACTTC,CASRGTGVSAKNIQYF
.,TRBJ2-2,TRBD2,TRBV7-2,TGTGCCAGCAGCTCCGGGACTACTACCGGGGAGCTGTTTTTT,CASSSGTTTGELFF
.,TRBJ1-3,.,TRBV12-3/TRBV12-4,TGTGCCAGCAGTTTTCGTCTAGGAAACACCATATATTTT,CASSFRLGNTIYF